The 21 T cell receptor beta chains below were found in one sample sequenced in a study of identical twins (dated by TCRdb to 2016 to 2017). Library method: 5' RACE. The sequencer was an Illumina HiSeq 2000. The public reads were run again by TCRdb, first through fastp at Q25 and then through MiXCR, and only productive beta chains were kept. When rows share a CDR3 protein, they turn into one entry using the most common DNA and genes. The sample has roughly 630,000 distinct CDR3 sequences on record, around 7.4% of them singletons. The top ten hold approximately 1.5% of the sample. The sample was also reused in another study, on yellow fever vaccine responses in identical twins.

Sequenced sample: PBMCs. The receptors originated from a woman under 30 in good health.

The chain joins TRBV4-2 to TRBJ2-1; 10 bases fit TRBD2. Trimming removed 0 bases from V and 10 bases from J; junction bases left unmatched: 9. The germline V gene has CDR1 LGHNA and CDR2 YNFKEQ. This CDR3 region has 16 residues. The CDR3 DNA reads as TGTGCCAGCAGCCAAGATAGGGCTAGCGGGAGAGAAGAGCAGTTCTTC. Protein sequence: CASSQDRASGREEQFF.

The chain combines TRBV5-1 with TRBJ1-1; D ambiguous. V lost 4 bases and J 4 bases, leaving 14 bases between the germline ends. This CDR3 is 14 amino acids long. Per the germline V gene, CDR1 is SGHRS and CDR2 is YFSETQ. CDR3 sequence reads: CASSQIDGITEAFF. In DNA, the CDR3 is TGCGCCAGCAGCCAAATCGACGGTATCACTGAAGCTTTCTTT.

This clonotype was detected a few times. The chain joins TRBV24-1 to TRBJ1-2, with D hard to call. The CDR3 is 13 residues long. Trimming removed 1 base from V and 6 bases from J, with 8 bases in between. CDR1 and CDR2 from the germline V gene are KGHDR and SFDVKD. The DNA for the CDR3 is TGTGCCACCAGTGATTTTAGGTTTGATGGCTACACCTTC. It yields the protein CATSDFRFDGYTF.

This chain joins TRBV6-5 and TRBJ1-2; D not resolved. The CDR3 runs to 13 residues. Trimming removed 2 bases from V and 4 bases from J, with 8 bases in between. Germline CDR1 and CDR2: MNHEY and SVGAGI. The CDR3 region has the DNA TGTGCCAGCAGTTACGGGATCCGCTATGGCTACACCTTC. Translated, it gives CASSYGIRYGYTF.

This chain joins TRBV20-1 and TRBJ2-1; TRBD2 might be the D (5 bases). The CDR3 runs 14 residues. V was pared by 5 bases and J by 10 bases, with 21 bases between. The V gene's germline CDR1 is DFQATT and CDR2 SNEGSKA (reference sequence). Written as DNA, the CDR3 is TGCAGTGCTCTAACTAGTGGCGGTTCGTTAGAGCAGTTCTTC. This codes for CSALTSGGSLEQFF.

The rearrangement uses TRBV2 and TRBJ1-4, with 9 bases lining up with TRBD1. CDR1 is SNHLY, CDR2 FYNNEI, per germline. The CDR3 contains 15 residues. V lost 4 bases and J lost 8; bases outside the gene matches: 8. The CDR3, as DNA: TGTGCCAGCAGTGCGGGGGGACAGGGTGGAGAAAAACTGTTTTTT. Amino acids: CASSAGGQGGEKLFF.

This clonotype has just a few counts. J is TRBJ2-1 and V is TRBV2; 11 nucleotides line up with TRBD2. J lost 8 bases, V lost 1 base, and 7 bases had no gene match. The CDR3 has 16 amino acids. Germline V gene sequence: CDR1 SNHLY, CDR2 FYNNEI. CDR3 nucleotide sequence: TGTGCCAGCAGTGAAGACCTAGCGGGGGGACAATATGAGCAGTTCTTC. It specifies CASSEDLAGGQYEQFF.

This clonotype was detected ten times or more. V is TRBV25-1 and J is TRBJ2-1; either TRBD1 or TRBD2 may fit D (5 bases each). Per the germline V gene, CDR1 is MGHDK and CDR2 is SYGVNS. CDR3 size: 14 residues. Trimming stripped 6 bases from V and 4 bases from J, with 13 bases between. CDR3 coding DNA: TGTGCCAGCAGCCACCCGGGGCTATACAATGAGCAGTTCTTC. Its protein product is CASSHPGLYNEQFF.

This chain uses TRBV4-1 with TRBJ2-3; TRBD1 matches at 7 bases. V gave up 4 bases and J gave up 2 bases; unmatched junction bases: 9. CDR1 MGHRA and CDR2 YSYEKL come from the germline V gene. The CDR3 has 16 residues. The chain's CDR3 is CASSRGQVPFTDTQYF. CDR3 in DNA: TGCGCCAGCAGCCGAGGACAGGTGCCCTTCACAGATACGCAGTATTTT.

DNA of the CDR3: TGTGCCACCGTCCAGGGGGCAGGATACGAGCAGTACGTC. It specifies CATVQGAGYEQYV. The chain joins TRBV10-3 to TRBJ2-7, with TRBD1 identical over 8 bases. The germline V gene has CDR1 ENHRY and CDR2 SYGVKD. Losses at the gene ends were 10 bases for V and 4 bases for J; bases not matched to a gene: 9. The CDR3 consists of 13 residues.

This clonotype appeared many times. The V call is TRBV14, the J call TRBJ1-2; D may be TRBD1 (5 bases). The length of the CDR3 is 14 residues. Trimming took off 3 bases at V and 7 bases at J, with 15 bases between the two ends. Germline V gene data show CDR1 as SGHDN and CDR2 as FVKESK. CDR3 in amino acids: CASSQFRTGTGYTF. DNA of the CDR3: TGTGCCAGCAGCCAGTTCCGGACCGGGACTGGCTACACCTTC.

The CDR3 spells CASSKSGSYEQYV. The CDR3 nucleotides read TGTGCCAGCAGCAAGTCGGGGTCATACGAGCAGTACGTC. This chain joins TRBV7-9 and TRBJ2-7; TRBD2 might be the D (5 bases). The germline V gene has CDR1 SEHNR and CDR2 FQNEAQ (reference sequence). Trimming cost V 5 bases and J 4 bases, with 12 bases left between them. CDR3 length equals 13 residues.

This clonotype came up many times. This rearrangement joins TRBV5-1 to TRBJ2-1; D is undetermined. The CDR3 consists of 20 residues. Trimming shortened V by 6 bases and J by 5 bases, and 33 bases separated the two germline ends. CDR1 is SGHRS and CDR2 is YFSETQ in the germline V gene. The CDR3 reads CASTLGIGYSPPLSNNEQFF. DNA of the CDR3: TGCGCCAGCACCCTAGGCATTGGTTACTCCCCGCCCTTGAGTAACAATGAGCAGTTCTTC.

This clonotype was recorded many times. The CDR3 coding sequence is TGCGCCAGCAGCCCTCTGGGGCACAATGAGCAGTTCTTC. Translated: CASSPLGHNEQFF. This chain uses TRBV5-1 with TRBJ2-1, with D tentatively TRBD1 (5 bases). This CDR3 has 13 residues. The ends were cut back, 4 bases at V and 5 bases at J, with 10 bases in the middle. Per germline, CDR1 SGHRS and CDR2 YFSETQ.

This clonotype was observed a few times. This sequence joins TRBV5-1 and TRBJ2-5; the D gene is possibly TRBD1 (5 bases). The V end lost 4 bases, the J end lost 1 base, and 14 bases lay between the germline ends. The CDR3 spans 15 residues. Looked up from germline, CDR1 is SGHRS and CDR2 is YFSETQ. DNA of the CDR3: TGCGCCAGCAGCAACAGGCTTGGGCCCCAAGAGACCCAGTACTTC. Amino acid sequence: CASSNRLGPQETQYF.

The table lists this clonotype with a few counts. V gene TRBV6-2 or TRBV6-3 combines with J gene TRBJ2-1; the D is unclear. The CDR3 spans 19 residues. Germline assignment: CDR1 MNHEY and CDR2 SVGEGT. V shed 2 bases and J shed 4 bases, with 24 bases lying between them. CDR3 DNA: TGTGCCAGCAGTTACCGAAAGGGAAACGGTACTGCCCTATACAATGAGCAGTTCTTC. This translates into CASSYRKGNGTALYNEQFF.

In its sample, this clonotype was seen a few times. V and J are TRBV6-1 and TRBJ1-2; D unresolved. CDR1 is MNHNS and CDR2 is SASEGT in the germline V gene. The CDR3 length is 13 residues. The V and J ends lost 2 bases and 3 bases respectively, with 7 bases between them. The CDR3 DNA follows: TGTGCCAGCAGTGAACTATCAGACTATGGCTACACCTTC. Translating gives CASSELSDYGYTF.

The table lists this clonotype with a few counts. This chain uses TRBV20-1 with TRBJ2-5; D possibly corresponds to TRBD2 (6 bases). With 3 bases removed from V and 1 base from J, the gap between germline ends came to 12 bases. This CDR3 spans 14 amino acids. Germline V gene lookup returns CDR1 DFQATT and CDR2 SNEGSKA (reference sequence). CDR3 loop: CSASAAGLQETQYF. CDR3 bases: TGCAGTGCTAGCGCCGCGGGACTCCAAGAGACCCAGTACTTC.

This clonotype was seen a handful of times. The chain combines TRBV9 with TRBJ2-1; D not resolved. CDR1 is SGDLS, CDR2 YYNGEE, per germline. The V gene lost 0 bases and the J gene lost 5 bases, with 12 bases spanning the gap. The CDR3 is made up of 15 amino acids. CDR3 bases: TGTGCCAGCAGCGTAGCTGGTTTGGGGAACAATGAGCAGTTCTTC. Protein: CASSVAGLGNNEQFF.

This clonotype has ten or more counts. The chain couples TRBV2 to TRBJ1-6, with D possibly being TRBD1 (5 bases). V was trimmed by 6 bases and J by 5 bases, leaving 11 bases between them. Germline assignment: CDR1 SNHLY and CDR2 FYNNEI. This CDR3 has 14 amino acids. The DNA for the CDR3 is TGTGCCAGCAGAAAGACACAGGATAATTCACCCCTCCACTTT. It is translated as CASRKTQDNSPLHF.

This clonotype has a count of ten or more. This chain connects TRBV15 to TRBJ2-5; 7 nucleotides agree with TRBD2. V shed 4 bases and J 1 base; nucleotides not matched to a gene: 3. This CDR3 is 14 amino acids long. Germline CDR1 is LNHNV and CDR2 is YYDKDF (reference sequence). CDR3 amino acids: CATSIGTIQETQYF. The CDR3 nucleotides read TGTGCCACCAGCATTGGGACTATCCAAGAGACCCAGTACTTC.